This T cell receptor (beta chain) originates from a study of T cells in localized non-small cell lung cancer. Study observations and caveats: Density of T cells in blood, when higher, went with longer overall survival. Appearing in adjacent lung were a median 57 of the top 100 tumor clones. Compared with tumor, uninvolved adjacent lung displayed greater T cell clonality, ranking highest overall. Heterogeneity within the tumor remains possible, as just one region underwent sequencing.

The germline CDR1 and CDR2 sequences are MDHEN and SYDVKM. Trimming removed 2 bases from V and 0 bases from J, with 8 bases in between. The CDR3 contains 15 residues. A note on this clone: What it recognizes is unknown.

Sequencing used immunoSEQ multiplex PCR; TCRdb keeps in-frame clones, though not all of them. The sample records tens of thousands of clones, under 95% being singletons. This specimen consisted of peripheral blood, obtained before any cancer treatment. The sequence came from a female donor at least 60 years old with stage I lung adenocarcinoma. This chain uses TRBV28 with TRBJ1-5, with D perhaps TRBD1 (5 bases). The CDR3 DNA sequence: TGTGCCAGCAGTTTACCGGGGGTTAGCAATCAGCCCCAGCATTTT. It codes for CASSLPGVSNQPQHF.